These 23 T cell receptor beta chains were sequenced from one sample in a study of lymphopenia after photon versus proton radiotherapy. Sequencing used immunoSEQ multiplex PCR; TCRdb keeps in-frame clones, though not all of them. The sample yields about 50,000 clones, around 90% seen once. The source material was peripheral blood, sampled from a patient treated with photon-based radiotherapy. The receptors were sampled from a woman aged 40 to 55 with cholangiocarcinoma.

The chain uses TRBV6-5 and TRBJ1-1; weak D call: TRBD1 (6 bases). Looked up from germline, CDR1 is MNHEY and CDR2 is SVGAGI. V dropped 5 bases and J dropped 1 base, with 11 bases sitting between them. This CDR3 is 14 amino acids long. Here the CDR3 reads CASSQGRTNTEAFF. The DNA for the CDR3 is TGTGCCAGCAGTCAGGGGAGAACGAACACTGAAGCTTTCTTT.

This clone is medium-sized within its sample. The chain recombines TRBV7-2 with TRBJ1-1; D remains ambiguous. There are 13 residues in the CDR3. Germline assignment: CDR1 SGHTA and CDR2 FQGNSA. V was shortened by 1 base and J by 1 base, with 4 bases between the two germline ends. CDR3: CASSLEGNTEAFF. The CDR3 coding sequence is TGTGCCAGCAGCTTAGAAGGGAACACTGAAGCTTTCTTT.

V and J are TRBV10-1 and TRBJ1-1; TRBD1 matches at 8 bases. With V trimmed by 4 bases and J by 1 base, 2 bases remained unmatched. Germline lookup yields CDR1 WNHNN and CDR2 SYGVQD (reference sequence). The CDR3 loop spans 14 amino acids. CDR3: CASSAGTGNTEAFF. The CDR3 region has the DNA TGCGCCAGCAGTGCCGGGACAGGGAACACTGAAGCTTTCTTT.

The V and J genes are TRBV11-2 and TRBJ1-1; 8 nucleotides line up with TRBD1. The CDR3 is 15 residues long. Germline CDR1 is SGHAT and CDR2 is FQNNGV. The ends lost 3 bases at V and 2 bases at J; junction bases unmatched: 5. This chain's CDR3 is CASSFWTGINTEAFF. Here the CDR3 DNA reads TGTGCCAGCAGCTTTTGGACAGGGATCAACACTGAAGCTTTCTTT.

The V gene is TRBV27, the J gene TRBJ1-4; D is unclear. V lost 4 bases and J 3 bases, leaving 6 bases between the germline ends. Germline CDR1 MNHEY, CDR2 SMNVEV (reference sequence). The CDR3 is made up of 13 amino acids. This chain's CDR3 is CASSSNPNEKLFF. The DNA of the CDR3 is TGTGCCAGCAGTTCCAACCCTAATGAAAAACTGTTTTTT. Full variable domain (remainder filled in from reference TRBV27 and TRBJ1-4): EAQVTQNPRYLITVTGKKLTVTCSQNMNHEYMSWYRQDPGLGLRQIYYSMNVEVTDKGDVPEGYKVSRKEKRNFPLILESPSPNQTSLYFCASSSNPNEKLFFGSGTQLSVL.

The genes are TRBV6-1 and TRBJ2-7; TRBD2 matches 12 bases. J lost 7 bases, V lost 1 base, and 8 bases had no gene match. CDR1 is MNHNS, CDR2 SASEGT, per germline. This CDR3 is built from 16 residues. This chain's CDR3 is CASSEVEGLAGWEQYF. DNA of the CDR3: TGTGCCAGCAGTGAAGTGGAGGGACTAGCGGGTTGGGAGCAGTACTTC.

This rearrangement joins TRBV2 to TRBJ2-5, with unresolved D. The V gene lost 2 bases and the J gene lost 0 bases, with 13 bases spanning the gap. The CDR3 is 16 residues long. The germline V gene has CDR1 SNHLY and CDR2 FYNNEI. In DNA, the CDR3 is TGTGCCAGCAGTGAAAGAAGCGCCTCCTACCAAGAGACCCAGTACTTC. It yields the protein CASSERSASYQETQYF.

V and J are TRBV5-1 and TRBJ2-3; D unresolved. V dropped 1 base and J dropped 0 bases, with 9 bases sitting between them. The CDR3 spans 15 residues. The germline V gene encodes CDR1 SGHRS and CDR2 YFSETQ. CDR3: CASSLKLTSTDTQYF. The DNA of the CDR3 is TGCGCCAGCAGCTTGAAACTTACTAGCACAGATACGCAGTATTTT. Based on the CDR3 plus reference TRBV5-1 and TRBJ2-3, the full variable domain is KAGVTQTPRYLIKTRGQQVTLSCSPISGHRSVSWYQQTPGQGLQFLFEYFSETQRNKGNFPGRFSGRQFSNSRSEMNVSTLELGDSALYLCASSLKLTSTDTQYFGPGTRLTVL.

The chain links TRBV2 to TRBJ2-7; 9 positions agree with TRBD1. V lost 6 bases to trimming and J lost 6 bases; unmatched junction nucleotides: 9. CDR1 is SNHLY and CDR2 is FYNNEI in the germline V gene. This CDR3 comprises 14 residues. The CDR3 DNA is TGTGCCAGCAGGACCGGGACAGGGCCCACCGAGCAGTACTTC. Translating it yields CASRTGTGPTEQYF.

The chain uses TRBV30 and TRBJ1-2; D is unresolved. Trimming removed 0 bases from V and 8 bases from J, with 13 bases in between. Germline lookup yields CDR1 GTSNPN and CDR2 SVGIG (reference sequence). CDR3 length: 13 amino acids. In nucleotides, the CDR3 is TGTGCCTGGAGTGTAGGCGGCGCGGGAGGCTACACCTTC. Its translation is CAWSVGGAGGYTF.

The chain links TRBV27 to TRBJ1-1; D might be TRBD1 (6 bases). The V end was cut by 3 bases, the J end by 5 bases, with 16 bases between. The CDR3 covers 15 residues. CDR1 is MNHEY, CDR2 SMNVEV, per germline (reference sequence). The chain's CDR3 is CASSFRGGRDTEAFF. CDR3 in DNA: TGTGCCAGCAGTTTTCGAGGGGGGAGGGATACTGAAGCTTTCTTT.

The sample holds one count of this clone. V is TRBV12-5 and J is TRBJ2-1; possible D gene TRBD2, 7 bases. This CDR3 spans 14 amino acids. Germline CDR1 LGHNT, CDR2 FRNRAP. V shed 5 bases and J shed 1 base, with 9 bases lying between them. The CDR3 DNA reads TGTGCTAGTGGTGGGGGGGCGTCCTACAATGAGCAGTTCTTC. It is translated as CASGGGASYNEQFF.

This sequence joins TRBV29-1 and TRBJ1-1; tentatively, D is TRBD1 (5 bases). The ends were cut back, 7 bases at V and 0 bases at J, with 12 bases in the middle. CDR1 is SQVTM and CDR2 is ANQGSEA in the germline V gene. CDR3 size: 13 residues. CDR3 residues: CSAHGGMNTEAFF. The CDR3 coding sequence is TGCAGCGCCCATGGGGGAATGAACACTGAAGCTTTCTTT.

The J gene is TRBJ2-7, the V gene TRBV27; 9 nucleotides align to TRBD1. Trimming at V came to 5 bases and at J to 5 bases, leaving 10 bases not matched to a gene. The germline V gene encodes CDR1 MNHEY and CDR2 SMNVEV (reference sequence). The CDR3 runs 15 residues. CDR3 nucleotide sequence: TGTGCCAGCAGTCCGTCCACCGGGACAGGGAACGAGCAGTACTTC. Translation: CASSPSTGTGNEQYF.

The chain recombines TRBV6-1 with TRBJ1-2; D is possibly TRBD1 (6 bases). The CDR3 is 15 amino acids. Trimming pared 6 bases from V and 0 bases from J, leaving 14 bases between. Germline CDR1 is MNHNS and CDR2 is SASEGT. The CDR3 is CASRDSHFPNYGYTF. CDR3 nucleotide sequence: TGTGCCAGCAGGGACAGCCACTTCCCTAACTATGGCTACACCTTC.

This clone came up a few times. The chain links TRBV6-5 to TRBJ2-2, with TRBD1 matching 7 bases. This CDR3 comprises 15 residues. Germline V lookup: CDR1 MNHEY, CDR2 SVGAGI. V lost 0 bases, J lost 7 bases, and 5 bases stayed unmatched. For the CDR3, the DNA is TGTGCCAGCAGTTACTCCCCAGGGGGTAGCGGGGAGCTGTTTTTT. This encodes CASSYSPGGSGELFF.

The chain carries TRBV19 and TRBJ1-6, with D possibly being TRBD1 (5 bases). In germline, CDR1 is LNHDA, CDR2 SQIVND (reference sequence). V lost 2 bases, J lost 7 bases, and 9 bases lay in between. CDR3 length: 14 amino acids. CDR3 protein: CASSIRDLNSPLHF. The DNA for the CDR3 is TGTGCCAGTAGTATACGGGACCTCAATTCACCCCTCCACTTT.

This chain links TRBV11-2 with TRBJ2-7, with D perhaps given as TRBD1 or TRBD2 (6 bases each). CDR1 is SGHAT and CDR2 is FQNNGV in the germline V gene. The CDR3 length is 16 residues. With 7 bases removed from V and 6 bases from J, the gap between germline ends came to 25 bases. In DNA form, the CDR3 reads TGTGCCAGCACCCTAGGGGGTCGGCAGCCCGGGAGCGAGCAGTACTTC. The encoded protein is CASTLGGRQPGSEQYF.

The chain is built from TRBV4-3 and TRBJ1-1; perhaps TRBD1 as D (6 bases). Looked up from germline, CDR1 is LGHNA and CDR2 is YSLEER. V gave up 4 bases and J gave up 3 bases, with 18 bases separating them. The CDR3 loop spans 16 amino acids. CDR3 coding DNA: TGCGCCAGCAGCCGAGGGGCGTTCTCAGGGGACACTGAAGCTTTCTTT. Translation: CASSRGAFSGDTEAFF.

The chain couples TRBV7-2 to TRBJ2-1; 8 bases match TRBD1. Trimming cost V 5 bases and J 3 bases; bases outside gene matches: 9. The CDR3 contains 16 residues. Germline values: CDR1 SGHTA, CDR2 FQGNSA. CDR3 residues: CASSRPSGTGYNEQFF. The CDR3 DNA reads TGTGCCAGCAGCCGGCCCTCAGGGACAGGCTACAATGAGCAGTTCTTC. Using reference TRBV7-2 and TRBJ2-1 for the parts outside the CDR3, the full variable domain is GAGVSQSPSNKVTEKGKDVELRCDPISGHTALYWYRQSLGQGLEFLIYFQGNSAPDKSGLPSDRFSAERTGGSVSTLTIQRTQQEDSAVYLCASSRPSGTGYNEQFFGPGTRLTVL.

This sequence joins TRBV19 and TRBJ2-2; D ambiguous. From germline, CDR1 is LNHDA and CDR2 SQIVND (reference sequence). Trimming left V 1 base short and J 4 bases short, with 1 base between. There are 12 residues in the CDR3. CDR3 bases: TGTGCCAGTAGTATAGCCACCGGGGAGCTGTTTTTT. Protein sequence: CASSIATGELFF. Using reference TRBV19 and TRBJ2-2 for the parts outside the CDR3, the full variable domain is DGGITQSPKYLFRKEGQNVTLSCEQNLNHDAMYWYRQDPGQGLRLIYYSQIVNDFQKGDIAEGYSVSREKKESFPLTVTSAQKNPTAFYLCASSIATGELFFGEGSRLTVL.

The chain combines TRBV29-1 with TRBJ1-1; no firm D call. CDR1 and CDR2 from the germline V gene are SQVTM and ANQGSEA. CDR3 size: 11 residues. V lost 5 bases, J lost 4 bases, and 8 bases lay in between. The CDR3 DNA is TGCAGCGTTCTGTCGAGCACTGAAGCTTTCTTT. This codes for CSVLSSTEAFF.

The V gene is TRBV9, the J gene TRBJ2-7; D uncertain. Germline V lookup: CDR1 SGDLS, CDR2 YYNGEE. The V and J ends lost 3 bases and 1 base respectively, with 8 bases between them. The CDR3 is 13 residues long. CDR3 coding DNA: TGTGCCAGCAGCGGCGACTTTTCCTACGAGCAGTACTTC. As protein: CASSGDFSYEQYF.